This T cell receptor beta chain was captured in a study of blood T cell repertoires in COVID-19. Whole-study context: COVID-19 samples, acute and convalescent, were from the United States, Italy and Spain. PBMCs, B-cell-depleted T cells, or T cells were the source of the cDNA or gDNA that made up the material.

CDR3 length: 18 amino acids. Trimming took 1 base from V and 0 from J; bases not matched to a gene: 11. Germline CDR1 LGHNA, CDR2 YSLEER. Original analysis: How many nucleated cells were present was estimated from reference gene primer amplification. Here immunoSEQ multiplex PCR was the method, and the copy in TCRdb shows in-frame clones only, minus some. V and J calls and clone size come straight from that table; D and trimming were deduced from the DNA. The repertoire holds about 45,000 clones, with around 80% as singletons. This clone has just a few counts. The chain employs TRBV4-3 and TRBJ2-7; 8 nucleotides align to TRBD1. The sequence was obtained from a man between 65 and 85 years old with acute or convalescent COVID-19. Specimen: peripheral blood. The CDR3 DNA reads TGCGCCAGCAGCCAAGGATTCTTGGACAGGGTACTCTCCTACGAGCAGTACTTC. It codes for CASSQGFLDRVLSYEQYF.